A single sample is the source of the 8 T cell receptor beta chains below, sequenced in a study of T cell changes during pregnancy in multiple sclerosis. Method: immunoSEQ multiplex PCR; TCRdb's copy keeps in-frame clones and lacks some. This table has tens of thousands of clones, about 93% appearing once. The sequencing here drew on CD8+ T cells from peripheral blood mononuclear cells, taken in the third trimester of pregnancy. The receptors were gathered from a female donor with multiple sclerosis, enrolled in a pregnancy study.

This chain joins TRBV7-2 and TRBJ2-2; the match to TRBD2 covers 8 bases. This CDR3 comprises 17 residues. With 1 base clipped from V and 3 bases from J, the junction kept 7 bases outside the gene matches. From germline, CDR1 is SGHTA and CDR2 FQGNSA. The chain's CDR3 is CASSLVVASGYTGELFF. As DNA, the CDR3 is TGTGCCAGCAGCTTAGTCGTTGCTAGCGGGTACACCGGGGAGCTGTTTTTT.

V gene TRBV5-4 combines with J gene TRBJ1-1, with D unresolved. Trimming shortened V by 0 bases and J by 3 bases, and 9 bases separated the two germline ends. The CDR3 has 14 residues. Germline values: CDR1 SGHNT, CDR2 YYREEE (reference sequence). Written as DNA, the CDR3 is TGTGCCAGCAGCTTGGTCGAAAACTACACTGAAGCTTTCTTT. This codes for CASSLVENYTEAFF. The full variable domain, rest sourced from reference TRBV5-4 and TRBJ1-1, is ETGVTQSPTHLIKTRGQQVTLRCSSQSGHNTVSWYQQALGQGPQFIFQYYREEENGRGNFPPRFSGLQFPNYSSELNVNALELDDSALYLCASSLVENYTEAFFGQGTRLTVV.

The chain combines TRBV5-1 with TRBJ1-1; 8 positions agree with TRBD1. CDR1 is SGHRS and CDR2 is YFSETQ in the germline V gene. The CDR3 consists of 14 residues. Germline trimming cut 4 bases from V and 5 bases from J; bases unmatched to any gene: 7. CDR3 sequence: CASSRDRGLTEAFF. CDR3 in DNA: TGCGCCAGCAGCAGAGACAGGGGACTGACTGAAGCTTTCTTT.

This sequence joins TRBV19 and TRBJ2-7; 9 bases are a match to TRBD1. Germline assignment: CDR1 LNHDA and CDR2 SQIVND (reference sequence). J was trimmed by 4 bases and V by 3 bases; bases with no gene match: 7. The CDR3 totals 15 residues. In nucleotides, the CDR3 is TGTGCCAGTAGTATTGGGACAGGGAGGCTTTACGAGCAGTACTTC. Translating it yields CASSIGTGRLYEQYF.

V is TRBV10-2 and J is TRBJ2-5, with TRBD2 identical over 11 bases. CDR1 WSHSY and CDR2 SAAADI come from the germline V gene. V lost 6 bases to trimming and J lost 4 bases; unmatched junction nucleotides: 1. The CDR3 sequence is 13 residues long. The CDR3 is CASRGTSGETQYF. Written as DNA, the CDR3 is TGCGCCAGCAGGGGGACTAGCGGAGAGACCCAGTACTTC.

The V and J genes are TRBV4-1 and TRBJ2-5, with D hard to call. The CDR3 consists of 17 residues. Deletions cut 1 base from V and 4 bases from J, with 19 bases between. The germline gives CDR1 MGHRA, CDR2 YSYEKL. The CDR3 sequence is CASSQGQAPTQGETQYF. The CDR3 nucleotides are TGCGCCAGCAGCCAAGGGCAGGCCCCCACCCAAGGAGAGACCCAGTACTTC.

The chain has TRBV19 and TRBJ2-2; D is perhaps TRBD2 (6 bases). This CDR3 contains 16 residues. Trimming removed 3 bases at V and 0 bases at J, with 11 bases between. Germline assignment: CDR1 LNHDA and CDR2 SQIVND (reference sequence). The CDR3 DNA follows: TGTGCCAGTAGTATTCGACGGGAGACGAACACCGGGGAGCTGTTTTTT. Protein product: CASSIRRETNTGELFF.

In this sample, this clone turned up once. The CDR3 protein is CAIPGQGSDEQFF. CDR3 nucleotides: TGCGCCATCCCGGGACAGGGTTCCGATGAGCAGTTCTTC. The chain recombines TRBV10-1 with TRBJ2-1; 9 bases match TRBD1. This CDR3 has 13 residues. V dropped 10 bases and J dropped 8; count of bases not matched to a gene: 9. The germline V gene has CDR1 WNHNN and CDR2 SYGVQD (reference sequence).